One sample yielded the 18 T cell receptor beta chains listed below, sequenced in a study of the immune and genomic landscape of osteosarcoma. Using immunoSEQ multiplex PCR, the repertoire was profiled, and TCRdb retains in-frame clones only, with some absent. The table lists 5,500 to 7,500 clones, roughly two thirds of them singletons. The post-treatment osteosarcoma tumors were primary, local recurrence or metastasis specimens from poor-prognosis patients. The sample taken for sequencing was osteosarcoma tumor tissue from the lung. Source of these receptors: a human donor with osteosarcoma.

The chain has TRBV27 and TRBJ2-3; D gene unclear. The germline V gene has CDR1 MNHEY and CDR2 SMNVEV (reference sequence). The ends were cut back, 0 bases at V and 3 bases at J, with 7 bases in the middle. This CDR3 contains 14 residues. For the CDR3, the DNA is TGTGCCAGCAGTTTATCAGACCCGACAGATACGCAGTATTTT. As protein: CASSLSDPTDTQYF.

The chain has TRBV5-4 and TRBJ1-1; possibly TRBD1 for D (6 bases). Germline-derived CDR1 and CDR2 are SGHNT and YYREEE (reference sequence). This CDR3 has 15 residues. Trimming took 0 bases from V and 3 from J, leaving 12 bases between them. CDR3 sequence: CASSLGRGGYTEAFF. The CDR3 bases are TGTGCCAGCAGCTTGGGGAGAGGGGGGTACACTGAAGCTTTCTTT.

This chain joins TRBV2 and TRBJ2-5; TRBD1 aligns across 11 bases. This CDR3 is built from 14 residues. Germline assignment: CDR1 SNHLY and CDR2 FYNNEI. V lost 3 bases, J lost 7 bases, and 4 bases stayed unmatched. The CDR3 nucleotides read TGTGCCAGCAGTGATGGACAGGGGGCTCGGACCCAGTACTTC. Amino acids: CASSDGQGARTQYF.

This clone was observed a few times. The chain is built from TRBV30 and TRBJ1-6; D is undetermined. CDR3 length: 13 residues. In germline, CDR1 is GTSNPN, CDR2 SVGIG (reference sequence). Trimming took off 2 bases at V and 13 bases at J, with 15 bases between the two ends. CDR3 residues: CAWSPDPAVPLHF. CDR3 nucleotide sequence: TGTGCCTGGAGTCCGGACCCAGCGGTCCCCCTCCACTTT.

The chain employs TRBV11-1 and TRBJ1-2, with TRBD1 as a possible D gene (5 bases). Per germline, CDR1 SGHAT and CDR2 FQDESV (reference sequence). The CDR3 runs 14 residues. V lost 1 base to trimming and J lost 4 bases, with 10 bases between them. CDR3 loop: CASSLDKGFYGYTF. The CDR3 DNA follows: TGTGCCAGCAGCTTAGATAAGGGGTTCTATGGCTACACCTTC. Looking up the rest from reference TRBV11-1 and TRBJ1-2 gives the full variable domain: EAEVAQSPRYKITEKSQAVAFWCDPISGHATLYWYRQILGQGPELLVQFQDESVVDDSQLPKDRFSAERLKGVDSTLKIQPAELGDSAMYLCASSLDKGFYGYTFGSGTRLTVV.

This chain's CDR3 is CASIGSDTYEQYF. The CDR3 nucleotides read TGTGCCAGTATCGGCAGTGATACCTACGAGCAGTACTTC. The chain employs TRBV19 and TRBJ2-7; D not certain. Between the trimmed V and J ends, which lost 7 bases and 2 bases, there was a span of 12 bases. The germline gives CDR1 LNHDA, CDR2 SQIVND (reference sequence). This CDR3 has 13 residues.

This sequence joins TRBV5-4 and TRBJ2-3; weak D call: TRBD2 (6 bases). CDR3 length equals 15 residues. Trimming stripped 4 bases from V and 5 bases from J, with 17 bases between. Germline V gene lookup returns CDR1 SGHNT and CDR2 YYREEE (reference sequence). CDR3 in amino acids: CASSLEAGTEDTQYF. In DNA, the CDR3 is TGTGCCAGCAGCCTCGAGGCGGGGACGGAAGATACGCAGTATTTT.

The J gene is TRBJ2-7, the V gene TRBV7-9, with no clear D. Germline CDR1 and CDR2: SEHNR and FQNEAQ (reference sequence). Deletions cut 4 bases from V and 3 bases from J, with 13 bases between. This CDR3 has 14 amino acids. DNA of the CDR3: TGTGCCAGCAGCTCTACCGAGTCCCACTACGAGCAGTACTTC. Protein sequence: CASSSTESHYEQYF.

The V and J genes are TRBV7-2 and TRBJ2-6; 7 nucleotides align to TRBD1. Germline loops: CDR1 SGHTA, CDR2 FQGNSA. The CDR3 contains 17 residues. Trimming cost V 4 bases and J 0 bases; bases outside gene matches: 6. The CDR3 loop is CASSSLTGVSGANVLTF. The CDR3 nucleotides read TGTGCCAGCAGCTCTCTTACAGGGGTCTCTGGGGCCAACGTCCTGACTTTC.

The CDR3 sequence: CASSPLLMGEQYF. In nucleotides, the CDR3 is TGTGCCAGCAGTCCTCTACTTATGGGGGAGCAGTACTTC. This chain links TRBV7-2 with TRBJ2-7; D unresolved. The germline CDR1 and CDR2 sequences are SGHTA and FQGNSA. This CDR3 contains 13 residues. V was clipped by 6 bases and J by 7 bases, with 16 bases between them.

This chain joins TRBV15 and TRBJ1-1; D ambiguous. V lost 8 bases to trimming and J lost 0 bases, with 22 bases between them. This CDR3 is built from 17 residues. Germline V lookup: CDR1 LNHNV, CDR2 YYDKDF (reference sequence). CDR3 DNA: TGTGCCACCGAAAACCTAAATCAAAGGACGTTGAACACTGAAGCTTTCTTT. Translated, it gives CATENLNQRTLNTEAFF.

The rearrangement links TRBV27 to TRBJ2-1; TRBD2 matches 12 bases. Germline V gene lookup returns CDR1 MNHEY and CDR2 SMNVEV (reference sequence). Trimming cost V 6 bases and J 9 bases; bases outside gene matches: 9. This CDR3 region has 15 residues. The CDR3, as DNA: TGTGCCAGCAGCTTAAGACTAGCGGGAGCTTCTGAGCAGTTCTTC. It yields the protein CASSLRLAGASEQFF.

This chain connects TRBV11-3 to TRBJ2-7; D is ambiguous. V lost 1 base and J lost 6, with 10 bases in between. CDR3 length equals 13 residues. Germline V gene lookup returns CDR1 SGHNT and CDR2 YENEEA. CDR3 amino acids: CASSLASSGEQYF. CDR3 DNA sequence: TGTGCCAGCAGCTTAGCCAGTTCAGGCGAGCAGTACTTC.

This chain uses TRBV6-6 with TRBJ2-7; no clear D gene. CDR3 size: 12 residues. Trimming took off 0 bases at V and 7 bases at J, with 7 bases between the two ends. Looked up from germline, CDR1 is MNHNY and CDR2 is SVGAGI (reference sequence). Written as DNA, the CDR3 is TGTGCCAGCAGTTACTCAATGGAAGAGCAGTACTTC. Amino acid sequence: CASSYSMEEQYF.

This clone occurred once. The chain combines TRBV5-1 with TRBJ1-5; D is unclear. The CDR3 has 13 amino acids. Between the trimmed V and J ends, which lost 2 bases and 5 bases, there was a span of 8 bases. Per the germline V gene, CDR1 is SGHRS and CDR2 is YFSETQ. CDR3 DNA: TGCGCCAGCAGCTTTGACGGGGATCAGCCCCAGCATTTT. Translating it yields CASSFDGDQPQHF.

J is TRBJ2-1 and V is TRBV5-1; 11 nucleotides match TRBD2. CDR1 SGHRS and CDR2 YFSETQ come from the germline V gene. The CDR3 totals 14 residues. Unmatched junction bases numbered 2, after V lost 3 bases and J lost 6 bases. Written as DNA, the CDR3 is TGCGCCAGCAGCTATACTAGCGGGAGCAATGAGCAGTTCTTC. This gives the protein CASSYTSGSNEQFF. The full variable domain, its missing parts supplied by reference TRBV5-1 and TRBJ2-1, is KAGVTQTPRYLIKTRGQQVTLSCSPISGHRSVSWYQQTPGQGLQFLFEYFSETQRNKGNFPGRFSGRQFSNSRSEMNVSTLELGDSALYLCASSYTSGSNEQFFGPGTRLTVL.

The chain links TRBV7-7 to TRBJ2-5; D is unclear. The CDR3 has 14 amino acids. CDR1 SSHAT and CDR2 FNYEAQ come from the germline V gene (reference sequence). V lost 5 bases and J 1 base, leaving 11 bases between the germline ends. The CDR3 sequence: CASSQTAFQETQYF. DNA of the CDR3: TGTGCCAGCAGCCAAACGGCGTTCCAAGAGACCCAGTACTTC.

The CDR3 nucleotides read TGTGCCAGCAGTCCACTCAACCCCGGGCCCAAGGATGGCTACACCTTC. Translation gives CASSPLNPGPKDGYTF. V gene TRBV27 combines with J gene TRBJ1-2; D is uncertain. The CDR3 length is 16 residues. Trimming left V 5 bases short and J 6 bases short, with 22 bases between. The germline gives CDR1 MNHEY, CDR2 SMNVEV (reference sequence).